This is a list of T cell receptor beta chains from one sample in a study of OX40 agonist ivuxolimab in advanced cancers. The table came from immunoSEQ multiplex PCR; TCRdb's copy has only in-frame clones and leaves some out. This table holds approximately 70,000 clones, approximately 90% found once. Material: CD4+ or CD8+ T cells sorted from blood, obtained in a trial of the OX40 agonist ivuxolimab. The receptors derive from an adult with an advanced solid tumor such as melanoma, head and neck, liver or kidney cancer. Each CDR3 is given with its conserved first and last residue. A D gene is named only where the DNA matches it firmly.

TRBJ2-1 . TRBV7-9 CASSIGARGNEQFF
TRBJ1-1 TRBD1 TRBV10-3 CAISEPTGGGGAFF
TRBJ2-2 . TRBV28 CASNIGVEGAGELFF
TRBJ1-5 . TRBV6-6 CASSYRGYSNQPQHF
TRBJ2-2 . TRBV5-8 CASSLMGGTGELFF
TRBJ2-1 . TRBV19 CASSIAGPPYNEQFF
TRBJ1-1 TRBD1 TRBV10-3 CAINQGGDTEAFF
TRBJ1-2 TRBD1 TRBV10-3 CAISDQGQGRGYTF
TRBJ2-2 . TRBV27 CASSLQEYTGELFF
TRBJ1-6 TRBD1 TRBV5-1 CASSPTGEGSPLHF
TRBJ2-7 . TRBV18 CASSPRGFSSYEQYF
TRBJ1-5 . TRBV2 CASSVESGGNQPQHF
TRBJ2-6 . TRBV9 CASSAQRGSGANVLTF
TRBJ1-6 . TRBV27 CASSLTPRSPLHF
TRBJ2-7 TRBD1 TRBV7-9 CASSPTGDSYEQYF
TRBJ1-2 . TRBV2 CASTQSDGGYGYTF
TRBJ1-5 . TRBV2 CASGIDTGKGQPQHF
TRBJ2-5 . TRBV11-3 CASRSRAGETQYF
TRBJ2-4 . TRBV28 CASSFWRVGAKNIQYF
TRBJ2-7 TRBD1 TRBV27 CASSLGQGFSYEQYF
TRBJ2-4 TRBD2 TRBV4-1 CASSPGLAGGTAKNIQYF
TRBJ1-2 TRBD1 TRBV2 CASLHPRQGEDYGYTF
TRBJ2-1 . TRBV7-2 CASSFMADFYNEQFF
TRBJ2-1 TRBD1 TRBV4-1 CASSQWTGGGYNEQFF
TRBJ2-2 . TRBV7-3 CASSLIGWGTGELFF
TRBJ2-7 . TRBV10-2 CASSEGGALYEQYF